The present T cell receptor beta chain was sequenced within a study of T cells in Graves' hyperthyroidism and ophthalmopathy (dated by TCRdb to the late 2010s). A note on the overall study: Peripheral blood samples were taken at initial diagnosis, before any treatment was given. For training and testing, the 100 or so patients in the discovery cohort were randomly divided in a 7:3 ratio. After sampling, hyperthyroidism patients received methimazole starting at 30 mg daily, and ophthalmopathy patients received high-dose intravenous methylprednisolone. An independent validation cohort of under 20 hyperthyroidism patients and approximately 17 patients who later progressed to ophthalmopathy tested prospective prediction of ophthalmopathy. In several Graves' hyperthyroidism patients, the study also compared T-cell repertoires from thyroid tissue with T-cell repertoires from blood. According to the paper, TCR Vbeta CDR3 sequencing was carried out on more than 120 peripheral blood samples, which came from 40 to 45 ophthalmopathy, around 75 hyperthyroidism and some 17 progressor patients. TCR V-J signatures able to tell the groups apart were searched for in a discovery cohort of 90 to 100 patients, of whom 40 to 45 had Graves' ophthalmopathy and about 55 had stable Graves' hyperthyroidism.

With regard to this clonotype: Its antigen remains undetermined. Base-call qualities are not available, and no considerably larger clone is one nucleotide away.

CDR1 is given as MNHEY and CDR2 as SVGAGI, both from the germline V gene. From the cysteine up to the phenylalanine, the CDR3 has a length of 14 residues. Just the 42-base CDR3 DNA is kept, in frame starting at base 1. V and J lose 0 bases and 5 bases, and a span of 7 bases separates them. On the study overall, not on this receptor specifically: Blood samples also contained most of the expanded thyroid clonotypes (frequency above 0.001), which suggests that blood repertoires may reflect thyroid immune responses. In validation, the model predicted progression to ophthalmopathy a median of roughly 6.1 months before onset, with 70% to 71% sensitivity and about 72% specificity. Sample size was not statistically predetermined, and investigators were not blinded to group allocation. A model built on a 13 V-J signature distinguished ophthalmopathy from stable hyperthyroidism, reaching 87.88% sensitivity and under 84% specificity in cross-validation and 80%/75% in testing.

Ophthalmopathy patients had moderately to severely active disease, with a Clinical Activity Score of 3 or more, a NOSPECS grade of 4 or more, and a disease duration of less than 3 months. The study excluded patients with uncontrolled infections, other autoimmune diseases, pregnancy or lactation. Diagnoses were established on the basis of clinical symptoms, serum thyroxine and TRAb, thyroid ultrasound, and orbital computed tomography. PBMCs were separated from approximately 9.9 ml of fresh peripheral blood using Ficoll-Paque density gradient centrifugation. Total RNA was extracted with Trizol reagent, and quality was checked on an Agilent 2100 Bioanalyzer. Amplification of TCR beta CDR3 regions was carried out from RNA transcripts. The TCR CDR3 was subjected to a first round of RT-PCR using the HTBI primer set and the Qiagen OneStep RT-PCR kit. A second multiplex PCR round built the libraries, followed by size selection and purification. Paired-end sequencing of the libraries was performed with 100 bp reads on an Illumina HiSeq2000. The study's processing was this. SOAPnuke was used to process the raw data, with reads discarded if the reads contained adapters or uncalled bases, had a mean Phred below 15, or lacked an exact constant-primer or identifier match. COPE v1.2.5 was used to merge the high-quality paired reads, and each unique nucleotide sequence was defined as a clonotype. Clonotypes were aligned to IMGT TRBV, TRBD and TRBJ reference segments using MiTCR v1.1. The analysis included only V-J combinations with a frequency above 0.0001, which together covered around 99% of the repertoires. The TCS score was defined as F50 (clonal expansion) divided by E x V (chaos), with BLOSUM62-based TCRdist calculated between CDR3 peptides within each V-J. Welch's t-statistics and random forest reduced around 550 V-J features to 13, which were used in a naive Bayes classifier (R e1071). TCRdb reanalyzed the raw reads on its own, using fastp at Q25 for trimming and MiXCR for clone calling, and kept in-frame beta chains. Rows merge per CDR3 protein into single entries with the most common DNA and genes. The V and J calls and clone size come from TCRdb's table, not from the authors' own analysis. Here the sample has about 640,000 distinct CDR3 sequences; less than 25% occur a single time. The biggest ten clones account for approximately 30% of the sample.

Recombination linked TRBV6-5 to TRBJ2-2, with no confident D gene call. Sequenced: blood. The sequence was collected from a man aged 25 to 45 with Graves' ophthalmopathy. DNA sequence: TGTGCCAGCAGTTACTCTATGGAGACCGGGGAGCTGTTTTTT. Its translation reads: CASSYSMETGELFF.